Below, 29 T cell receptor beta chains from the same sample are listed, as sequenced in a study of T cells after yellow fever vaccination. TCRdb reprocessed the 5' RACE reads with MiXCR, giving one entry per CDR3 protein. This sample carries some 400,000 distinct CDR3 sequences, roughly a sixth of them seen once, and the ten largest clones take around 17%. The sample was PBMCs, taken before the yellow fever booster vaccination. All receptors derive from a man aged 18 to 29 who received the YFV17D yellow fever vaccine.

The rearrangement joins TRBV28 to TRBJ2-2, with 10 bases identical to TRBD1. The germline CDR1 and CDR2 sequences are MDHEN and SYDVKM. V gave up 5 bases and J gave up 6 bases; unmatched junction bases: 9. The CDR3 totals 16 residues. The CDR3 loop reads CASSPRGTGVSGELFF. In nucleotides, the CDR3 is TGTGCCAGCAGTCCCAGAGGGACAGGGGTATCCGGGGAGCTGTTTTTT. Combining the CDR3 with reference TRBV28 and TRBJ2-2 gives the whole variable domain DVKVTQSSRYLVKRTGEKVFLECVQDMDHENMFWYRQDPGLGLRLIYFSYDVKMKEKGDIPEGYSVSREKKERFSLILESASTNQTSMYLCASSPRGTGVSGELFFGEGSRLTVL.

This clonotype has only a few counts. This chain uses TRBV7-2 with TRBJ2-1; perhaps TRBD2 as D (6 bases). V was trimmed by 4 bases and J by 7 bases, leaving 8 bases between them. CDR3 length: 12 amino acids. From germline, CDR1 is SGHTA and CDR2 FQGNSA. CDR3 bases: TGTGCCAGCAGCTGGACTAAGAATGAGCAGTTCTTC. Translation gives CASSWTKNEQFF. Variable domain in full (rest from reference TRBV7-2 and TRBJ2-1): GAGVSQSPSNKVTEKGKDVELRCDPISGHTALYWYRQSLGQGLEFLIYFQGNSAPDKSGLPSDRFSAERTGGSVSTLTIQRTQQEDSAVYLCASSWTKNEQFFGPGTRLTVL.

This clonotype was seen only a few times. This sequence joins TRBV7-9 and TRBJ2-1; D tentatively fits TRBD1 or TRBD2 (6 bases each). Per germline, CDR1 SEHNR and CDR2 FQNEAQ (reference sequence). The CDR3 runs to 13 residues. Trimming shortened V by 8 bases and J by 7 bases, and 15 bases separated the two germline ends. The CDR3 sequence is CASLGGPRNEQFF. The CDR3 DNA reads as TGTGCCAGCTTGGGGGGCCCTAGGAATGAGCAGTTCTTC.

The chain is built from TRBV27 and TRBJ2-2; D is unclear. The germline gives CDR1 MNHEY, CDR2 SMNVEV (reference sequence). The CDR3 contains 14 residues. Trimming cost V 6 bases and J 1 base, with 9 bases left between them. CDR3 region: CASRDILNTGELFF. In DNA, the CDR3 is TGTGCCAGCAGAGACATTCTGAACACCGGGGAGCTGTTTTTT.

The V gene is TRBV6-2 or TRBV6-3, the J gene TRBJ2-1; D is undetermined. Trimming shortened V by 4 bases and J by 4 bases, and 14 bases separated the two germline ends. Germline V CDR1 and CDR2: MNHEY, SVGEGT. This CDR3 is 15 amino acids long. The CDR3 spells CASSFDGEGYNEQFF. CDR3 in DNA: TGTGCCAGCAGTTTCGACGGTGAAGGGTACAATGAGCAGTTCTTC.

This rearrangement joins TRBV20-1 to TRBJ1-2; 8 bases fit TRBD1. The CDR3 totals 13 residues. J gave up 13 bases and V 5 bases, and 15 bases lay outside the gene matches. Germline V gives CDR1 DFQATT, CDR2 SNEGSKA (reference sequence). The CDR3 sequence is CSAHSGTGHFGTF. The CDR3 coding sequence is TGCAGTGCTCATTCCGGGACAGGCCATTTTGGCACCTTC.

The gene calls are TRBV18 and TRBJ1-4; tentatively, D is TRBD1 (5 bases). Trimming shortened V by 0 bases and J by 4 bases, and 9 bases separated the two germline ends. This CDR3 comprises 15 residues. CDR1 KGHSH and CDR2 LQKENI come from the germline V gene. CDR3 in amino acids: CASSPPGQGNEKLFF. For the CDR3, the DNA is TGTGCCAGCTCACCACCGGGTCAGGGTAATGAAAAACTGTTTTTT. Together with reference TRBV18 and TRBJ1-4, the CDR3 gives the full variable domain: NAGVMQNPRHLVRRRGQEARLRCSPMKGHSHVYWYRQLPEEGLKFMVYLQKENIIDESGMPKERFSAEFPKEGPSILRIQQVVRGDSAAYFCASSPPGQGNEKLFFGSGTQLSVL.

This rearrangement joins TRBV5-6 to TRBJ2-7, with TRBD1 identical over 9 bases. The CDR3 sequence is 14 residues long. Germline CDR1 reads SGHDT; CDR2 reads YYEEEE. With 0 bases clipped from V and 6 bases from J, the junction kept 4 bases outside the gene matches. CDR3 bases: TGTGCCAGCAGCTTGGAAGGACAGGGGTTCGAGCAGTACGTC. It yields the protein CASSLEGQGFEQYV.

This clonotype has more than one count but fewer than ten. This chain uses TRBV18 with TRBJ2-5; D might be TRBD2 (6 bases). This CDR3 is 14 amino acids long. The germline CDR1 and CDR2 sequences are KGHSH and LQKENI. The ends were cut back, 2 bases at V and 0 bases at J, with 7 bases in the middle. The chain's CDR3 is CASSPAGNQETQYF. CDR3 coding DNA: TGTGCCAGCTCACCAGCGGGGAACCAAGAGACCCAGTACTTC.

This clonotype occurred a few times. V usage is TRBV20-1 and J usage is TRBJ1-2; 11 nucleotides match TRBD1. The V and J ends lost 6 bases and 3 bases, in that order; junction bases with no gene match: 3. This CDR3 has 13 residues. Germline V gives CDR1 DFQATT, CDR2 SNEGSKA (reference sequence). The CDR3 sequence is CSARGQGDYGYTF. CDR3 nucleotides: TGCAGTGCAAGGGGACAGGGGGACTATGGCTACACCTTC.

Note on this clonotype: The limits of the CDR3 on the DNA are not certain, so only TCRdb's listed CDR3 is given. This sequence joins TRBV23-1 and TRBJ1-4; the table calls TRBD1, which could not be checked here. TRBV23-1 is an ORF; its function is uncertain. The CDR3 length is 14 residues, termini included. The CDR3 region is CASSQPPEMKNCFF.

This clonotype was counted between two and nine times. The V gene is TRBV5-1, the J gene TRBJ2-7; D may be TRBD2 (5 bases). Germline V lookup: CDR1 SGHRS, CDR2 YFSETQ. The ends were cut back, 6 bases at V and 0 bases at J, with 13 bases in the middle. This CDR3 has 14 residues. The CDR3 loop is CASMIGGDSYEQYF. The CDR3 DNA is TGCGCCAGCATGATAGGAGGAGACTCCTACGAGCAGTACTTC.

This rearrangement joins TRBV4-3 to TRBJ2-3; D unresolved. The CDR3 loop spans 14 amino acids. V was clipped by 2 bases and J by 4 bases, with 10 bases between them. Germline CDR1 is LGHNA and CDR2 is YSLEER. CDR3 loop: CASSQTRIADTQYF. CDR3 bases: TGCGCCAGCAGCCAAACGAGGATCGCAGATACGCAGTATTTT.

This clonotype showed up just a few times. The chain links TRBV7-6 to TRBJ2-6; no definite D call. This CDR3 is 14 amino acids long. V lost 3 bases and J 4 bases, leaving 7 bases between the germline ends. Germline values: CDR1 SGHVS, CDR2 FNYEAQ. The CDR3 protein is CASSFVAGANVLTF. The CDR3 DNA reads as TGTGCCAGCAGCTTCGTGGCGGGGGCCAACGTCCTGACTTTC.

The genes are TRBV20-1 and TRBJ2-7; D gene uncertain. This CDR3 has 11 amino acids. CDR1 DFQATT and CDR2 SNEGSKA come from the germline V gene (reference sequence). The V and J ends lost 6 bases and 3 bases respectively, with 9 bases between them. The CDR3 DNA sequence: TGCAGTGCGAGGAGAGTCTACGAGCAGTACTTC. It is translated as CSARRVYEQYF.

This clonotype came up a few times. The chain links TRBV12-3 or TRBV12-4 to TRBJ1-6; D remains unclear. The CDR3 has 14 amino acids. Between the trimmed V and J ends, which lost 6 bases and 7 bases, there was a span of 13 bases. The CDR3 here is CASRVIGVNSPLHF. In nucleotides, the CDR3 is TGTGCCAGCAGAGTTATCGGAGTAAATTCACCCCTCCACTTT.

A few counts support this clonotype. The rearrangement joins TRBV20-1 to TRBJ2-7; tentatively, D is TRBD2 (6 bases). From germline, CDR1 is DFQATT and CDR2 SNEGSKA (reference sequence). There are 13 residues in the CDR3. The V and J ends lost 7 bases and 0 bases respectively, with 13 bases between them. The CDR3 nucleotides read TGCAGTGTAGCCCCGGGGGACTCCTACGAGCAGTACGTC. Translation: CSVAPGDSYEQYV.

This clonotype was detected a few times. The J gene is TRBJ2-7, the V gene TRBV27, with D possibly being TRBD1 (6 bases). CDR3 length: 15 residues. In germline, CDR1 is MNHEY, CDR2 SMNVEV (reference sequence). V gave up 3 bases and J gave up 2 bases, with 14 bases separating them. The CDR3 here is CASSFFPGTPYEQYF. The CDR3 nucleotides are TGTGCCAGCAGTTTTTTCCCCGGGACACCCTACGAGCAGTACTTC.

The chain links TRBV6-2 or TRBV6-3 to TRBJ2-7; unclear D gene. This CDR3 has 12 amino acids. Per germline, CDR1 MNHEY and CDR2 SVGEGT. V was trimmed by 8 bases and J by 2 bases, leaving 10 bases between them. Here the CDR3 DNA reads TGTGCCAGCGGGAAGAACGCCTACGAGCAGTACTTC. This sequence encodes CASGKNAYEQYF.

This clonotype was observed at least ten times. The gene calls are TRBV7-9 and TRBJ2-1; a possible D gene is TRBD2 (7 bases). The CDR3 sequence is 16 residues long. Germline V gives CDR1 SEHNR, CDR2 FQNEAQ (reference sequence). V lost 4 bases and J lost 8, with 21 bases in between. The CDR3 here is CASSSPVRGEGDEQFF. Written as DNA, the CDR3 is TGTGCCAGCAGCTCCCCGGTAAGGGGGGAGGGCGATGAGCAGTTCTTC.

This rearrangement joins TRBV3-1 to TRBJ2-1, with 7 bases aligning to TRBD1. Germline lookup yields CDR1 LGHDT and CDR2 YNNKEL (reference sequence). Trimming at V came to 1 base and at J to 5 bases, leaving 8 bases not matched to a gene. The CDR3 spans 16 residues. The CDR3 loop reads CASSQGDGTVDNEQFF. As DNA, the CDR3 is TGTGCCAGCAGCCAAGGCGACGGGACAGTGGACAATGAGCAGTTCTTC.

V is TRBV24-1 and J is TRBJ1-2, with D possibly being TRBD1 (6 bases). CDR1 is KGHDR, CDR2 SFDVKD, per germline. Trimming removed 4 bases from V and 7 bases from J, with 9 bases in between. The CDR3 is 12 amino acids. The CDR3 DNA follows: TGTGCCACCAGTGACGCGGACAGTGGCTACACCTTC. Translation: CATSDADSGYTF.

V gene TRBV28 combines with J gene TRBJ2-5, with 13 bases fitting TRBD2. The trim removed 5 bases at V and 0 bases at J, leaving 9 bases unmatched. Germline assignment: CDR1 MDHEN and CDR2 SYDVKM. The CDR3 has 18 amino acids. CDR3 region: CASSPWTSGGWYQETQYF. CDR3 coding DNA: TGTGCCAGCAGTCCTTGGACTAGCGGGGGTTGGTACCAAGAGACCCAGTACTTC.

The chain links TRBV12-3 or TRBV12-4 to TRBJ1-5; 7 bases align to TRBD1. Trimming at V came to 4 bases and at J to 4 bases, leaving 4 bases not matched to a gene. The CDR3 is 14 amino acids. In DNA form, the CDR3 reads TGTGCCAGCAGTTCCGACAGGGCTAATCAGCCCCAGCATTTT. Protein sequence: CASSSDRANQPQHF.

Here the CDR3 reads CASSSTVGRQGGYEQYF. The CDR3 DNA is TGTGCCAGCAGTTCGACAGTGGGTAGACAGGGGGGCTACGAGCAGTACTTC. The rearrangement uses TRBV12-3 or TRBV12-4 and TRBJ2-7; the match to TRBD1 covers 9 bases. V lost 4 bases and J lost 3; bases outside the gene matches: 13. The CDR3 is 17 residues long.

This clonotype was observed a few times. The genes are TRBV4-1 and TRBJ2-2; 13 positions agree with TRBD2. The CDR3 has 16 amino acids. V gave up 4 bases and J gave up 3 bases; unmatched junction bases: 2. CDR1 is MGHRA and CDR2 is YSYEKL in the germline V gene. The CDR3 DNA follows: TGCGCCAGCAGCCTCGGGACTAGCGGGGACACCGGGGAGCTGTTTTTT. This codes for CASSLGTSGDTGELFF.

This clonotype occurred once. The chain combines TRBV10-3 with TRBJ2-2, with a tentative D call TRBD1 (5 bases). V dropped 6 bases and J dropped 5 bases, with 19 bases sitting between them. Germline V gene lookup returns CDR1 ENHRY and CDR2 SYGVKD. The CDR3 totals 16 residues. This CDR3 reads CAIRDPLGRVTGELFF. The CDR3 bases are TGTGCCATCAGGGATCCTTTGGGCAGGGTGACCGGGGAGCTGTTTTTT.

The CDR3 is CASSPGRAFSSSPLHF. The CDR3 DNA is TGTGCCAGCAGCCCGGGCAGGGCCTTCTCTAGCTCACCCCTCCACTTT. The chain couples TRBV7-2 to TRBJ1-6; D perhaps matches TRBD1 (5 bases). This CDR3 has 16 residues. CDR1 is SGHTA and CDR2 is FQGNSA in the germline V gene. Trimming cost V 5 bases and J 10 bases, with 21 bases left between them.

This clonotype was observed a few times. This chain links TRBV11-2 with TRBJ2-7; TRBD1 agrees at 7 bases. The trim removed 3 bases at V and 6 bases at J, leaving 5 bases unmatched. Germline CDR1 SGHAT, CDR2 FQNNGV. The CDR3 is 13 residues long. CDR3 sequence reads: CASSFGTVAEQYV. The CDR3 region has the DNA TGTGCCAGCAGCTTCGGGACAGTAGCCGAGCAGTACGTC.